The 20 T cell receptor beta chains presented below share a single source sample, sequenced in a study of OX40 agonist ivuxolimab in advanced cancers. Only in-frame clones appear in the TCRdb table, and some are missing; sequencing was by immunoSEQ multiplex PCR. The repertoire holds about 61,000 clones, with 75% to 90% as singletons. Sample: CD4+ or CD8+ T cells sorted from blood, taken in a trial of the OX40 agonist ivuxolimab. The receptor set was obtained from an adult with an advanced solid tumor such as melanoma, head and neck, liver or kidney cancer.

V gene TRBV6-5 combines with J gene TRBJ2-2; the match to TRBD1 covers 10 bases. After removal of 10 bases from V and 6 bases from J, the junction contained 8 bases not matched to a gene. Germline values: CDR1 MNHEY, CDR2 SVGAGI. The CDR3 runs to 14 residues. The CDR3 loop reads CATADRGFSGELFF. The CDR3 bases are TGTGCCACCGCGGACAGGGGGTTTTCCGGGGAGCTGTTTTTT.

The chain has TRBV7-3 and TRBJ2-2, with TRBD1 as a possible D gene (5 bases). This CDR3 region has 16 residues. Germline CDR1 reads SGHTA; CDR2 reads FQGTGA. Trimming removed 2 bases at V and 5 bases at J, with 15 bases between. CDR3 sequence reads: CASSLASAGQTGELFF. The CDR3 DNA follows: TGTGCCAGCAGCTTAGCCTCTGCAGGACAAACCGGGGAGCTGTTTTTT.

V gene TRBV7-2 combines with J gene TRBJ1-2, with 9 positions matching TRBD1. Germline V gene lookup returns CDR1 SGHTA and CDR2 FQGNSA. J was trimmed by 6 bases and V by 3 bases; bases with no gene match: 5. The CDR3 runs 14 residues. The CDR3 DNA reads TGTGCCAGCAGCTTCCCACAGGGGGCTAATGGCTACACCTTC. Encoded protein: CASSFPQGANGYTF.

The chain employs TRBV6-5 and TRBJ1-6, with a tentative D call TRBD1 (5 bases). Per germline, CDR1 MNHEY and CDR2 SVGAGI. Between the trimmed V and J ends, which lost 7 bases and 12 bases, there was a span of 10 bases. The CDR3 extends over 11 amino acids. DNA for the CDR3: TGTGCCAGCATGGGGGGGGAACCCCTCCACTTT. This translates into CASMGGEPLHF.

This chain joins TRBV10-3 and TRBJ2-7; 7 nucleotides line up with TRBD1. This CDR3 is 13 amino acids long. From germline, CDR1 is ENHRY and CDR2 SYGVKD. The V and J ends lost 11 bases and 0 bases, in that order; junction bases with no gene match: 7. The CDR3 reads CAVSPGGSYEQYF. CDR3 bases: TGTGCCGTCTCTCCAGGGGGCTCCTACGAGCAGTACTTC.

The chain joins TRBV28 to TRBJ1-6, with D possibly being TRBD1 (5 bases). Germline V gene data show CDR1 as MDHEN and CDR2 as SYDVKM. CDR3 length: 13 residues. Between the trimmed V and J ends, which lost 6 bases and 8 bases, there was a span of 11 bases. CDR3 loop: CASRGRLDSPLHF. CDR3 sequence (DNA): TGTGCCAGCAGGGGACGGCTGGATTCACCCCTCCACTTT.

The chain employs TRBV7-9 and TRBJ2-1, with TRBD1 identical over 7 bases. Germline CDR1 and CDR2: SEHNR and FQNEAQ (reference sequence). This CDR3 contains 14 residues. J was trimmed by 5 bases and V by 4 bases; bases with no gene match: 5. The CDR3 protein is CASSSGTVNNEQFF. The CDR3 region has the DNA TGTGCCAGCAGCTCCGGGACAGTAAACAATGAGCAGTTCTTC. The whole variable domain, remainder taken from reference TRBV7-9 and TRBJ2-1, is DTGVSQNPRHKITKRGQNVTFRCDPISEHNRLYWYRQTLGQGPEFLTYFQNEAQLEKSRLLSDRFSAERPKGSFSTLEIQRTEQGDSAMYLCASSSGTVNNEQFFGPGTRLTVL.

A remark on this clone: This CDR3 is missing its conserved last phenylalanine or tryptophan, likely due to a read error. No DNA is shown, since the ends of the CDR3 on it are uncertain; the CDR3 is the one TCRdb lists. The chain carries TRBV6-6 and TRBJ1-4; the DNA was not used to check the table's D call, TRBD1. Germline-derived CDR1 and CDR2 are MNHNY and SVGAGI (reference sequence). The CDR3 spans 13 residues, counting both ends. The CDR3 here is CASSSNLGQGWAV.

This chain uses TRBV10-3 with TRBJ2-3; the D call may be TRBD1 or TRBD2 (6 bases each). Germline values: CDR1 ENHRY, CDR2 SYGVKD. Trimming pared 5 bases from V and 4 bases from J, leaving 19 bases between. This CDR3 has 16 residues. The CDR3 loop is CAISPEGGRGADTQYF. The DNA of the CDR3 is TGTGCCATCAGTCCCGAGGGGGGTCGAGGGGCAGATACGCAGTATTTT.

This clone came up once. The chain links TRBV29-1 to TRBJ2-2, with D possibly matching TRBD1 (6 bases). Trimming left V 6 bases short and J 6 bases short, with 14 bases between. The CDR3 loop spans 13 amino acids. Germline V lookup: CDR1 SQVTM, CDR2 ANQGSEA. CDR3 amino acids: CSVIVQGAGELFF. The CDR3 nucleotides read TGCAGCGTCATAGTACAGGGAGCCGGGGAGCTGTTTTTT.

The chain uses TRBV18 and TRBJ1-5; D remains unclear. Between the trimmed V and J ends, which lost 1 base and 7 bases, there was a span of 11 bases. The CDR3 is 14 amino acids. CDR1 KGHSH and CDR2 LQKENI come from the germline V gene. This CDR3 is CASSPQDGEQPQHF. In nucleotides, the CDR3 is TGTGCCAGCTCACCACAGGACGGCGAGCAGCCCCAGCATTTT.

This clone was recorded a few times. The chain has TRBV28 and TRBJ1-2; a weak D match, TRBD1 (6 bases). CDR1 is MDHEN and CDR2 is SYDVKM in the germline V gene. V gave up 5 bases and J gave up 4 bases, with 11 bases separating them. There are 13 residues in the CDR3. The CDR3 protein is CASSGPDSYGYTF. The CDR3 DNA reads as TGTGCCAGCAGTGGGCCGGACAGCTATGGCTACACCTTC.

This clone was seen a few times. The chain carries TRBV19 and TRBJ1-1, with D hard to call. From germline, CDR1 is LNHDA and CDR2 SQIVND (reference sequence). CDR3 size: 12 residues. The V end lost 7 bases, the J end lost 0 bases, and 6 bases lay between the germline ends. This CDR3 reads CASKGMNTEAFF. Here the CDR3 DNA reads TGTGCCAGTAAGGGAATGAACACTGAAGCTTTCTTT.

This sequence joins TRBV9 and TRBJ1-6; D perhaps matches TRBD1 (5 bases). CDR3 size: 13 residues. With 4 bases removed from V and 9 bases from J, the gap between germline ends came to 11 bases. In germline, CDR1 is SGDLS, CDR2 YYNGEE. CDR3 amino acids: CASSHGGLSPLHF. CDR3 nucleotides: TGTGCCAGCAGCCATGGGGGACTTTCACCCCTCCACTTT.

This sequence joins TRBV9 and TRBJ1-4; a weak D match, TRBD1 (6 bases). CDR1 SGDLS and CDR2 YYNGEE come from the germline V gene. Trimming left V 2 bases short and J 4 bases short, with 12 bases between. CDR3 length: 15 residues. CDR3 protein: CASSVTGTLNEKLFF. The CDR3 coding sequence is TGTGCCAGCAGCGTGACCGGGACACTTAATGAAAAACTGTTTTTT.

The J gene is TRBJ2-5, the V gene TRBV2; perhaps TRBD1 as D (5 bases). V lost 6 bases to trimming and J lost 1 base, with 12 bases between them. Germline CDR1 and CDR2: SNHLY and FYNNEI. The CDR3 extends over 14 amino acids. CDR3 residues: CASSLLGAQETQYF. CDR3 nucleotides: TGTGCCAGCAGCCTCTTAGGGGCCCAAGAGACCCAGTACTTC.

This chain joins TRBV18 and TRBJ2-5; D may be TRBD1 or TRBD2 (6 bases each). The germline gives CDR1 KGHSH, CDR2 LQKENI. The CDR3 runs to 16 residues. V was shortened by 4 bases and J by 3 bases, with 18 bases between the two germline ends. The CDR3 bases are TGTGCCAGCTCACTGGAGCCGCCGGGGGCGGAAGAGACCCAGTACTTC. This codes for CASSLEPPGAEETQYF.

The chain has TRBV19 and TRBJ1-4; perhaps TRBD1 as D (5 bases). Trimming took 7 bases from V and 6 from J, leaving 18 bases between them. Germline CDR1 LNHDA, CDR2 SQIVND (reference sequence). The CDR3 length is 15 residues. The CDR3: CASTDGAAGDEKLFF. The DNA for the CDR3 is TGTGCCAGTACCGACGGGGCCGCCGGGGATGAAAAACTGTTTTTT.

This clone has only one observation. This chain uses TRBV25-1 with TRBJ2-3; 9 bases are a match to TRBD1. CDR3 length: 14 residues. The V segment lost 4 bases and the J segment 5 bases; nucleotides outside the gene matches: 4. Germline CDR1 and CDR2: MGHDK and SYGVNS. In nucleotides, the CDR3 is TGTGCCAGCAGTGCACAGGGGGCGCGAGATACGCAGTATTTT. This sequence encodes CASSAQGARDTQYF. Full variable domain (rest looked up from reference TRBV25-1 and TRBJ2-3): EADIYQTPRYLVIGTGKKITLECSQTMGHDKMYWYQQDPGMELHLIHYSYGVNSTEKGDLSSESTVSRIRTEHFPLTLESARPSHTSQYLCASSAQGARDTQYFGPGTRLTVL.

The chain carries TRBV6-5 and TRBJ2-7, with D unresolved. The CDR3 runs to 13 residues. Deletions cut 4 bases from V and 3 bases from J, with 10 bases between. Germline V gene lookup returns CDR1 MNHEY and CDR2 SVGAGI. The chain's CDR3 is CASSLTPVYEQYF. CDR3 nucleotide sequence: TGTGCCAGCAGTTTGACCCCAGTCTACGAGCAGTACTTC.